The 27 T cell receptor beta chains below come from one sample, sequenced in a study of blood T cell repertoires in COVID-19. Assay used: immunoSEQ multiplex PCR; TCRdb lists only in-frame clones, some missing. The table lists around 75,000 clones, around 90% of them singletons. Sequenced material: peripheral blood. These receptors all stem from a man between 45 and 60 years old with acute or convalescent COVID-19.

The chain uses TRBV6-5 and TRBJ2-1, with unresolved D. The CDR3 is 14 residues long. Germline loops: CDR1 MNHEY, CDR2 SVGAGI. V was pared by 0 bases and J by 5 bases, with 8 bases between. CDR3 residues: CASSYSRLNNEQFF. For the CDR3, the DNA is TGTGCCAGCAGTTACTCGAGGCTGAACAATGAGCAGTTCTTC.

This clone has only one observation. V and J are TRBV7-2 and TRBJ2-5; the match to TRBD2 covers 8 bases. The CDR3 is made up of 13 amino acids. J lost 4 bases, V lost 3 bases, and 1 base had no gene match. Germline CDR1 reads SGHTA; CDR2 reads FQGNSA. Written as DNA, the CDR3 is TGTGCCAGCAGCTTGGGACTAGGAGAGACCCAGTACTTC. This gives the protein CASSLGLGETQYF.

V and J are TRBV6-6 and TRBJ2-1; 7 bases match TRBD2. Germline CDR1 MNHNY, CDR2 SVGAGI (reference sequence). The CDR3 is made up of 16 amino acids. The V and J ends lost 7 bases and 7 bases, in that order; junction bases with no gene match: 16. The CDR3 DNA sequence: TGTGCCAGCACCTCCGGCGGGAGCGCTGGGGTGAATGAGCAGTTCTTC. Translated: CASTSGGSAGVNEQFF.

The genes are TRBV5-8 and TRBJ2-1; the match to TRBD2 covers 7 bases. The J segment lost 6 bases and the V segment lost 0 bases, leaving 3 bases of the junction unmatched. The CDR3 spans 14 residues. CDR1 and CDR2 from the germline V gene are SGHTS and YDEGEE. In nucleotides, the CDR3 is TGTGCCAGCAGCTTGGACGGGAGGTCCAATGAGCAGTTCTTC. It translates to CASSLDGRSNEQFF. Full variable domain (missing parts from reference TRBV5-8 and TRBJ2-1): EAGVTQSPTHLIKTRGQQATLRCSPISGHTSVYWYQQALGLGLQFLLWYDEGEERNRGNFPPRFSGRQFPNYSSELNVNALELEDSALYLCASSLDGRSNEQFFGPGTRLTVL.

The V gene is TRBV18, the J gene TRBJ1-2; 7 bases are shared with TRBD1. CDR1 is KGHSH and CDR2 is LQKENI in the germline V gene. V was pared by 11 bases and J by 0 bases, with 21 bases of the junction left unmatched. The CDR3 sequence is 18 residues long. CDR3 in DNA: TGTGCCTCGCGGATATCCTCAGTCAGTACAGGGGCTAACTATGGCTACACCTTC. This translates into CASRISSVSTGANYGYTF.

The chain uses TRBV18 and TRBJ1-6; D may be TRBD1 (6 bases). The CDR3 is 15 residues long. CDR1 KGHSH and CDR2 LQKENI come from the germline V gene. V was pared by 2 bases and J by 7 bases, with 12 bases between. CDR3 nucleotides: TGTGCCAGCTCACCAATAGACAGGCCCAATTCACCCCTCCACTTT. Its protein is CASSPIDRPNSPLHF.

This clone has only one observation. This chain joins TRBV27 and TRBJ2-5; D might be TRBD1 (6 bases). The length of the CDR3 is 16 residues. Germline V gene lookup returns CDR1 MNHEY and CDR2 SMNVEV (reference sequence). The germline V and J ends were trimmed by 5 bases and 5 bases, with 21 bases remaining between them. This CDR3 is CASSHTGTFSSETQYF. CDR3 DNA sequence: TGTGCCAGCAGTCACACCGGGACATTCTCTAGTGAGACCCAGTACTTC.

The chain couples TRBV6-5 to TRBJ1-6; D is undetermined. V was shortened by 5 bases and J by 3 bases, with 5 bases between the two germline ends. This CDR3 has 13 amino acids. CDR1 MNHEY and CDR2 SVGAGI come from the germline V gene. The CDR3: CASSPDYNSPLHF. The CDR3 bases are TGTGCCAGCAGTCCAGACTATAATTCACCCCTCCACTTT.

This rearrangement joins TRBV12-3 or TRBV12-4 to TRBJ2-1, with a tentative D call TRBD2 (6 bases). CDR3 length equals 13 residues. Trimming stripped 8 bases from V and 6 bases from J, with 14 bases between. The CDR3 reads CASLERAANEQFF. CDR3 bases: TGTGCCAGCTTAGAGCGGGCTGCCAATGAGCAGTTCTTC.

The chain links TRBV29-1 to TRBJ2-1; the match to TRBD2 covers 7 bases. The V segment lost 2 bases and the J segment 7 bases; nucleotides outside the gene matches: 14. This CDR3 contains 16 residues. Germline CDR1 SQVTM, CDR2 ANQGSEA. The CDR3 DNA follows: TGCAGCGTTGAAAGGCGGGAGAGGGTTACGTTGAATGAGCAGTTCTTC. It translates to CSVERRERVTLNEQFF.

J is TRBJ1-2 and V is TRBV11-2; the D gene is possibly TRBD1 (5 bases). Per germline, CDR1 SGHAT and CDR2 FQNNGV. This CDR3 has 13 residues. Trimming shortened V by 1 base and J by 5 bases, and 8 bases separated the two germline ends. The CDR3 is CASSLGQGYGYTF. CDR3 nucleotides: TGTGCCAGCAGCTTAGGGCAGGGATATGGCTACACCTTC.

The CDR3 nucleotides are TGCGCCAGCAGCTTGATGCCGGGACAGGGCAGGGGAGAGACTGAAGCTTTCTTT. This sequence encodes CASSLMPGQGRGETEAFF. The chain joins TRBV5-1 to TRBJ1-1; 9 bases line up with TRBD1. After removal of 1 base from V and 5 bases from J, the junction contained 15 bases not matched to a gene. Germline CDR1 is SGHRS and CDR2 is YFSETQ. The CDR3 runs 18 residues. The full variable domain, its missing parts supplied by reference TRBV5-1 and TRBJ1-1, is KAGVTQTPRYLIKTRGQQVTLSCSPISGHRSVSWYQQTPGQGLQFLFEYFSETQRNKGNFPGRFSGRQFSNSRSEMNVSTLELGDSALYLCASSLMPGQGRGETEAFFGQGTRLTVV.

The chain joins TRBV11-3 to TRBJ2-3; the D is unclear. The CDR3 spans 17 residues. The germline V gene encodes CDR1 SGHNT and CDR2 YENEEA. Trimming stripped 0 bases from V and 0 bases from J, with 13 bases between. The CDR3 here is CASSLEVRPTSTDTQYF. For the CDR3, the DNA is TGTGCCAGCAGCTTAGAGGTGCGGCCCACTAGCACAGATACGCAGTATTTT.

CDR3 nucleotide sequence: TGTGCCAGCTCCCTGAGTAACTATGGCTACACCTTC. Translation gives CASSLSNYGYTF. V gene TRBV6-5 combines with J gene TRBJ1-2, with unresolved D. CDR1 and CDR2 (germline): MNHEY, SVGAGI. The CDR3 runs to 12 residues. The V and J ends lost 8 bases and 1 base respectively, with 8 bases between them.

In its sample, this clone was seen a few times. This chain connects TRBV18 to TRBJ2-7; perhaps TRBD2 as D (6 bases). V lost 6 bases and J 3 bases, leaving 27 bases between the germline ends. The germline V gene encodes CDR1 KGHSH and CDR2 LQKENI. CDR3 length equals 18 residues. CDR3 DNA: TGTGCCAGCTCCCAAAAAACTCCTTCGGGACTCCAAGGCTACGAGCAGTACTTC. Translating gives CASSQKTPSGLQGYEQYF.

This sequence joins TRBV2 and TRBJ1-5; perhaps TRBD1 as D (6 bases). V shed 4 bases and J shed 2 bases, with 12 bases lying between them. Germline V gene data show CDR1 as SNHLY and CDR2 as FYNNEI. CDR3 length equals 15 residues. CDR3 amino acids: CASSVRGVGNQPQHF. CDR3 coding DNA: TGTGCCAGCAGTGTCAGGGGTGTCGGCAATCAGCCCCAGCATTTT.

The chain joins TRBV4-2 to TRBJ2-3; tentatively, D is TRBD2 (6 bases). The CDR3 runs 17 residues. CDR1 is LGHNA, CDR2 YNFKEQ, per germline. Trimming stripped 0 bases from V and 5 bases from J, with 18 bases between. CDR3 DNA sequence: TGTGCCAGCAGCCAAGAAAGGGAGTGGGACTCCAGAGATACGCAGTATTTT. Residues: CASSQEREWDSRDTQYF.

The chain recombines TRBV11-3 with TRBJ2-1; 7 bases align to TRBD2. Germline CDR1 is SGHNT and CDR2 is YENEEA. J was trimmed by 12 bases and V by 2 bases; bases with no gene match: 7. The CDR3 contains 13 residues. Here the CDR3 DNA reads TGTGCCAGCAGCTTAAGAAACGGGAGGCCGCAGTTCTTC. It translates to CASSLRNGRPQFF. The full variable domain, rest sourced from reference TRBV11-3 and TRBJ2-1, is EAGVVQSPRYKIIEKKQPVAFWCNPISGHNTLYWYLQNLGQGPELLIRYENEEAVDDSQLPKDRFSAERLKGVDSTLKIQPAELGDSAVYLCASSLRNGRPQFFGPGTRLTVL.

V usage is TRBV10-2 and J usage is TRBJ1-3, with TRBD1 as a possible D gene (6 bases). The CDR3 loop spans 14 amino acids. The V end lost 6 bases, the J end lost 0 bases, and 9 bases lay between the germline ends. Germline assignment: CDR1 WSHSY and CDR2 SAAADI. The CDR3 sequence is CASRDSSSGNTIYF. The CDR3 DNA is TGCGCCAGCAGGGACAGTTCCTCTGGAAACACCATATATTTT.

The chain employs TRBV9 and TRBJ2-1; no clear D gene. The V and J ends lost 4 bases and 0 bases respectively, with 14 bases between them. The CDR3 extends over 16 amino acids. Germline V gene data show CDR1 as SGDLS and CDR2 as YYNGEE. In DNA, the CDR3 is TGTGCCAGCAGCACCCGACTGGCGAGCTCCTACAATGAGCAGTTCTTC. It specifies CASSTRLASSYNEQFF.

The chain is built from TRBV7-2 and TRBJ2-3; 15 bases are shared with TRBD2. Germline CDR1 reads SGHTA; CDR2 reads FQGNSA. J gave up 8 bases and V 4 bases, and 4 bases lay outside the gene matches. The CDR3 is 15 amino acids. The CDR3 protein is CASSSGLAGGGTQYF. CDR3 DNA: TGTGCCAGCAGCTCGGGACTAGCGGGAGGTGGTACGCAGTATTTT.

The chain couples TRBV5-4 to TRBJ1-5; 7 bases map to TRBD1. The CDR3 spans 13 residues. V shed 2 bases and J 5 bases; nucleotides not matched to a gene: 1. CDR1 SGHNT and CDR2 YYREEE come from the germline V gene (reference sequence). In nucleotides, the CDR3 is TGTGCCAGCAGCTTAGACAGGGATCAGCCCCAGCATTTT. This sequence encodes CASSLDRDQPQHF.

This chain links TRBV15 with TRBJ2-7; 7 bases map to TRBD1. The CDR3 is 15 amino acids. From germline, CDR1 is LNHNV and CDR2 YYDKDF (reference sequence). With V trimmed by 0 bases and J by 4 bases, 6 bases remained unmatched. In nucleotides, the CDR3 is TGTGCCACCAGCAGAGAAGGGGGCATCGGGTACGAGCAGTACTTC. Translating gives CATSREGGIGYEQYF.

The V gene is TRBV18, the J gene TRBJ2-1; 8 nucleotides line up with TRBD2. Germline V gene data show CDR1 as KGHSH and CDR2 as LQKENI. This CDR3 region has 15 residues. With 1 base clipped from V and 5 bases from J, the junction kept 4 bases outside the gene matches. In DNA, the CDR3 is TGTGCCAGCTCACCACGGAGCGGGAGTGACAATGAGCAGTTCTTC. This sequence encodes CASSPRSGSDNEQFF.

V is TRBV4-3 and J is TRBJ2-2, with a tentative D call TRBD2 (5 bases). Looked up from germline, CDR1 is LGHNA and CDR2 is YSLEER. The ends were cut back, 1 base at V and 1 base at J, with 10 bases in the middle. The CDR3 loop spans 16 amino acids. The CDR3 region is CASSQVIGMNTGELFF. As DNA, the CDR3 is TGCGCCAGCAGCCAAGTCATCGGGATGAACACCGGGGAGCTGTTTTTT.

This chain connects TRBV15 to TRBJ2-5, with 7 bases matching TRBD1. Germline CDR1 and CDR2: LNHNV and YYDKDF (reference sequence). The CDR3 has 15 residues. The ends lost 5 bases at V and 2 bases at J; junction bases unmatched: 8. CDR3 nucleotides: TGTGCCACCAGCGGAGGCCTGGGACAGCAAGAGACCCAGTACTTC. Its protein product is CATSGGLGQQETQYF.

The sample holds a few counts of this clone. The J gene is TRBJ2-2, the V gene TRBV6-6, with D perhaps matching TRBD2 (5 bases). The ends were cut back, 6 bases at V and 6 bases at J, with 14 bases in the middle. The CDR3 has 14 amino acids. The germline CDR1 and CDR2 sequences are MNHNY and SVGAGI (reference sequence). This chain's CDR3 is CASSGEYDSGELFF. The CDR3 bases are TGTGCCAGCAGCGGGGAATATGATTCCGGGGAGCTGTTTTTT.